These 2 T cell receptor beta chains share one sample of origin, sequenced in a study of T cell changes during pregnancy in multiple sclerosis. Profiled with immunoSEQ multiplex PCR; TCRdb holds only in-frame clones, not every one. The sample shows about 40,000 clones, roughly 88% of them seen only once. Sequencing used peripheral blood, obtained in the first trimester of pregnancy. These receptors all stem from a female donor in good health, enrolled as a control in a pregnancy study.

The rearrangement uses TRBV6-5 and TRBJ1-2; 7 bases agree with TRBD1. The V gene's germline CDR1 is MNHEY and CDR2 SVGAGI. CDR3 size: 16 residues. V was pared by 4 bases and J by 4 bases, with 12 bases of the junction left unmatched. The chain's CDR3 is CASSFRTGDPFYGYTF. CDR3 bases: TGTGCCAGCAGTTTTCGAACAGGGGACCCCTTCTATGGCTACACCTTC.

The chain is built from TRBV27 and TRBJ2-3; 11 bases are shared with TRBD2. In germline, CDR1 is MNHEY, CDR2 SMNVEV (reference sequence). This CDR3 region has 16 residues. V shed 3 bases and J 9 bases; nucleotides not matched to a gene: 11. The CDR3 sequence is CASSFVAGGSLNTQYF. CDR3 nucleotides: TGTGCCAGCAGTTTTGTAGCGGGGGGGTCCCTTAACACGCAGTATTTT.